This T cell receptor beta chain stems from a study of cytomegalovirus exposure and HLA in healthy donors. V lost 2 bases and J 1 base, leaving 8 bases between the germline ends. The CDR3 contains 13 residues. CDR1 is GTSNPN, CDR2 SVGIG, per germline (reference sequence). With 60 Vbeta and 13 Jbeta primers, the PCR was carried out. Repertoires were generated with immunoSEQ multiplex PCR, while TCRdb's copy carries only in-frame clones and drops some. The table lists roughly 160,000 clones, around 78% of them singletons, with over 2.5% in the top ten. This chain connects TRBV30 to TRBJ1-2; D is ambiguous. This clonotype was obtained from a woman aged 45-65 years in good health and CMV-seropositive. Sequencing was carried out using PBMCs. The CDR3: CAWSRGLNYGYTF. The CDR3 DNA reads as TGTGCCTGGAGTCGGGGTCTTAACTATGGCTACACCTTC.